This T cell receptor beta chain stems from a study of blood T cell repertoires in COVID-19. For the study at large: Researchers got acute and convalescent COVID-19 samples from the United States, Italy and Spain. T cells, B-cell-depleted T cells, or PBMCs provided the cDNA or gDNA that served as material.

Per the study methods: How many nucleated cells were present was estimated from reference gene primer amplification. Sequencing used immunoSEQ multiplex PCR; TCRdb keeps in-frame clones, though not all of them. D and trimming were read from the DNA, whereas the V and J calls and clone size are those reported in that table. Among under 300,000 clones, about 79% were seen once, and the ten largest hold approximately 9.4%. Germline V lookup: CDR1 LNHNV, CDR2 YYDKDF (reference sequence). This CDR3 has 14 amino acids. Trimming removed 0 bases from V and 5 bases from J, with 10 bases in between. In regard to this clone: Within the sample, other DNA sequences also encode this same CDR3.

The material sequenced was peripheral blood. This TCR derives from a woman of 80 years or more with acute or convalescent COVID-19. The chain couples TRBV15 to TRBJ1-1; unclear D gene. CDR3 sequence: CATSRDLGGTEAFF. The DNA of the CDR3 is TGTGCCACCAGCAGAGATCTCGGCGGTACTGAAGCTTTCTTT.